This T cell receptor (beta chain) derives from a study of T cell changes during pregnancy in multiple sclerosis. Using immunoSEQ multiplex PCR, the repertoire was profiled, and TCRdb retains in-frame clones only, with some absent. Among over 35,000 clones listed, 90% to 95% were seen once. J lost 1 base, V lost 5 bases, and 8 bases had no gene match. Germline assignment: CDR1 MDHEN and CDR2 SYDVKM. The length of the CDR3 is 15 residues. V is TRBV28 and J is TRBJ2-7; 7 nucleotides align to TRBD2. This clonotype originated in a female donor with multiple sclerosis, enrolled in a pregnancy study. The specimen comprised CD8+ T cells from peripheral blood mononuclear cells, sampled in the third trimester of pregnancy. In DNA, the CDR3 is TGTGCCAGCAGTGTGGCGGGAGCCCCTTCCTACGAGCAGTACTTC. It specifies CASSVAGAPSYEQYF.